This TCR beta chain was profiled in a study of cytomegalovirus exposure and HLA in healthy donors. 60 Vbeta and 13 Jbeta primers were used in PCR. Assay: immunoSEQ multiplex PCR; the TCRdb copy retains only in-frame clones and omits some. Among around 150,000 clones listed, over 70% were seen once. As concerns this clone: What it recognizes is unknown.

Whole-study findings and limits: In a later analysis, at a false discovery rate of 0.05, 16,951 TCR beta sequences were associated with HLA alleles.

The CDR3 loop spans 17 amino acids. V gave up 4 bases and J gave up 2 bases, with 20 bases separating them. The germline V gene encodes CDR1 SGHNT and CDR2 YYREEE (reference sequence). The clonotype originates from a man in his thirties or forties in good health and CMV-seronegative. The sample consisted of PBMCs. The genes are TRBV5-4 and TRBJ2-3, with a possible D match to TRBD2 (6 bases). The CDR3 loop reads CASSGGRSSGSTDTQYF. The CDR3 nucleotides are TGTGCCAGCAGCGGAGGGAGGTCGTCGGGGTCCACAGATACGCAGTATTTT.